Detailed here is one TCR beta chain. The data were obtained in a study of glioma-infiltrating T cells after dendritic cell vaccination. Time point specified: after dendritic cell vaccination, including at tumor progression/relapse. There are 15 residues in the CDR3. Germline V gene lookup returns CDR1 SGHTA and CDR2 FQGNSA. The junction had 4 bases not matched to a gene; V was cut back by 5 bases and J by 0 bases. The PCR used 60 V beta and 13 J beta primers. Sequenced by immunoSEQ multiplex PCR; TCRdb stores in-frame clones only, minus some. The sample has 90,000 to 95,000 clones; 75% to 85% are singletons.

This clonotype was obtained from a human donor with glioblastoma. The chain employs TRBV7-2 and TRBJ1-3; 7 bases fit TRBD1. Specimen: blood, collected after dendritic cell vaccination. For the CDR3, the DNA is TGTGCCAGCAGCCCTCAGGGGGGCTCTGGAAACACCATATATTTT. It encodes CASSPQGGSGNTIYF.